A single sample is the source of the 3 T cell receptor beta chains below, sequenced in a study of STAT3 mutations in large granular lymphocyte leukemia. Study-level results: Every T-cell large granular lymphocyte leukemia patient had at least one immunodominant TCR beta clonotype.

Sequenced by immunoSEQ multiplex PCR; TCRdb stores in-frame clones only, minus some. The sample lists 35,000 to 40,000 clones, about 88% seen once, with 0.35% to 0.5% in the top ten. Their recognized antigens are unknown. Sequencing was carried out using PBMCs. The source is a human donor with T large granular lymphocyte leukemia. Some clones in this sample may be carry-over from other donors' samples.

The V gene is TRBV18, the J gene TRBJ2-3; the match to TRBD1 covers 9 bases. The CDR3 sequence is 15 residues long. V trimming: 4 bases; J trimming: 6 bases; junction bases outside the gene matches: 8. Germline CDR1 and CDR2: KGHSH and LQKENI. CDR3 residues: CASSHPGQGFDTQYF. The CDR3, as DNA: TGTGCCAGCTCACACCCGGGACAGGGTTTTGATACGCAGTATTTT.

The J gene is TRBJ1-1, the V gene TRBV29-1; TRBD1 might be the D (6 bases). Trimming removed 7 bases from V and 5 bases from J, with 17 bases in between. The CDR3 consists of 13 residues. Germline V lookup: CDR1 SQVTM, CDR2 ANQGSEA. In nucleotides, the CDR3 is TGCAGCGGGGGGGCCGGGGCGCGAACTGAAGCTTTCTTT. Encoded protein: CSGGAGARTEAFF.

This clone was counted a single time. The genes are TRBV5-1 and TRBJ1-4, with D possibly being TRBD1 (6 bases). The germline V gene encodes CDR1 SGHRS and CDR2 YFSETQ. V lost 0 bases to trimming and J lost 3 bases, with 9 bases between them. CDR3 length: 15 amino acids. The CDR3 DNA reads TGCGCCAGCAGCTTGGGGACAGACTCTAATGAAAAACTGTTTTTT. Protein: CASSLGTDSNEKLFF.